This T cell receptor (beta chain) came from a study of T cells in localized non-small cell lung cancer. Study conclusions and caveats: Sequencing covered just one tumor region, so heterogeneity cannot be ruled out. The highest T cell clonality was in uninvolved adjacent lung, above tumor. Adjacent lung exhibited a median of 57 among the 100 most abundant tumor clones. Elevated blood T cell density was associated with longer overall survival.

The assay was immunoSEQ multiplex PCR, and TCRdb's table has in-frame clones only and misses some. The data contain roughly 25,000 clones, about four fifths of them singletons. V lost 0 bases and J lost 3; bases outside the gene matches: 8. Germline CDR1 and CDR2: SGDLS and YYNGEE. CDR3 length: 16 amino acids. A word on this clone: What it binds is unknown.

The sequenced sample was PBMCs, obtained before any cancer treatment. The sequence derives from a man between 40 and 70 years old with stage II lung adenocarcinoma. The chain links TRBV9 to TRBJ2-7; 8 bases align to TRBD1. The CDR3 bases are TGTGCCAGCAGCGTAGAGGATGGACAGGGCGGCTACGAGCAGTACTTC. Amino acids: CASSVEDGQGGYEQYF.